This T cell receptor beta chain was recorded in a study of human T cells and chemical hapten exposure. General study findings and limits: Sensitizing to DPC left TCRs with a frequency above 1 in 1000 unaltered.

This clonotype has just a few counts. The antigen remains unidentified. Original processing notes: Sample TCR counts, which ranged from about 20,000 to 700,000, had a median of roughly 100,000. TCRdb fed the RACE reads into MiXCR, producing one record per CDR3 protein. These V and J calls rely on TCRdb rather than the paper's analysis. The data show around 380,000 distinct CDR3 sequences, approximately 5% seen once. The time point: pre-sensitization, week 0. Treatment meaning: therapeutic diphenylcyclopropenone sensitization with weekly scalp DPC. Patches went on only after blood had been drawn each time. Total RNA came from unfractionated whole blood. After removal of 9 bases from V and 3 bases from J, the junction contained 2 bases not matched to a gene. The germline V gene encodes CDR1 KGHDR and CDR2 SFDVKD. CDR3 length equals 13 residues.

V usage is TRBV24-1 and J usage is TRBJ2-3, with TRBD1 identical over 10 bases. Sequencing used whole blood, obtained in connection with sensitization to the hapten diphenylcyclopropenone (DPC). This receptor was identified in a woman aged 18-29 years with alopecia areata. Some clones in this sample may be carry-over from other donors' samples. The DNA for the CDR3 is TGTGCCACCTGGGGACAGGGGACAGATACGCAGTATTTT. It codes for CATWGQGTDTQYF.